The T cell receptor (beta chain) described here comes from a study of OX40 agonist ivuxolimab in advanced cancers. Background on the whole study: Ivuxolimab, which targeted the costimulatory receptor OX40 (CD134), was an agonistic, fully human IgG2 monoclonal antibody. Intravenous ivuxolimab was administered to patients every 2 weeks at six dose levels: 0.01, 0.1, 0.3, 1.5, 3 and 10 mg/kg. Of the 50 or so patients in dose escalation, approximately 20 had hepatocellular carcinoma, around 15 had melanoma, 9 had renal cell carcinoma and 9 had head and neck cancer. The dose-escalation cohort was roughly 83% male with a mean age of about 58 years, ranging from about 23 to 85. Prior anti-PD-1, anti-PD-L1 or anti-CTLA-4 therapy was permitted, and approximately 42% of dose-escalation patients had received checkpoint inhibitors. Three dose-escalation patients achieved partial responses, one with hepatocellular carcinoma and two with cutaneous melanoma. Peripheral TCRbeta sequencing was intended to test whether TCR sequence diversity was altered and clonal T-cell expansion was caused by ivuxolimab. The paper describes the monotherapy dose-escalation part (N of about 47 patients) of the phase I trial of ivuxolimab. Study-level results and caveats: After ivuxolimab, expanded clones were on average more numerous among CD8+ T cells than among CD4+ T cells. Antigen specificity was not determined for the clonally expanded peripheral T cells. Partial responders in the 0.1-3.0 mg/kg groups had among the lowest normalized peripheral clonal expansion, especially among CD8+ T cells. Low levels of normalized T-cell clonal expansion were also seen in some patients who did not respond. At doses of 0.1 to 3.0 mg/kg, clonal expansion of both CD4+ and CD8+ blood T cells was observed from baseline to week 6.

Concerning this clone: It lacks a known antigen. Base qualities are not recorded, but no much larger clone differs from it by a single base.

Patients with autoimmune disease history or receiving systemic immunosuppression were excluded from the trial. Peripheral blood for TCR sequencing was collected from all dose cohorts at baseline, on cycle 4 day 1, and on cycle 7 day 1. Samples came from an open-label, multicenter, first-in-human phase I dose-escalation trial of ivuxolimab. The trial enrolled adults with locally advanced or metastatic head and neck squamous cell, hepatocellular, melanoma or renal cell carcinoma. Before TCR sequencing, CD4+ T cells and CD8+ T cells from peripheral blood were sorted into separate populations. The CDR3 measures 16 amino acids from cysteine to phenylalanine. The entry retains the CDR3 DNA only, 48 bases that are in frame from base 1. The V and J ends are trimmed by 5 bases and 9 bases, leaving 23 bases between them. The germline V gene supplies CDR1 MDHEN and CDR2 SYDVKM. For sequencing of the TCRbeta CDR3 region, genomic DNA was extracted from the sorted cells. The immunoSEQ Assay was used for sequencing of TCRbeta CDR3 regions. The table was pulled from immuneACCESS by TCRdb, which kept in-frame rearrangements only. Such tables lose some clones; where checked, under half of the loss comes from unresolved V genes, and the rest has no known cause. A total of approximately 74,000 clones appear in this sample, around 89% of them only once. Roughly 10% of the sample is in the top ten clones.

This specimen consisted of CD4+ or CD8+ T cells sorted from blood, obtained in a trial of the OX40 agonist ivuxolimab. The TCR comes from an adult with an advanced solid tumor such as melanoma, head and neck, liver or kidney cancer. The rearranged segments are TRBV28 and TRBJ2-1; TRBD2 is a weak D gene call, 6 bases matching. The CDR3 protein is CASSLLSGAKAGEQFF. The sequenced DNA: TGTGCCAGCAGTCTACTTAGCGGAGCTAAGGCAGGTGAGCAGTTCTTC. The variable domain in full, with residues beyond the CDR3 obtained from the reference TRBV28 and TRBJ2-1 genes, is DVKVTQSSRYLVKRTGEKVFLECVQDMDHENMFWYRQDPGLGLRLIYFSYDVKMKEKGDIPEGYSVSREKKERFSLILESASTNQTSMYLCASSLLSGAKAGEQFFGPGTRLTVL.